These 10 T cell receptor beta chains were sequenced from one sample in a study of CD8+ T cells in alopecia areata. Extracted from the samples, RNA was reverse transcribed into cDNA to serve as the sequencing template. The assay was immunoSEQ multiplex PCR, and TCRdb's table has in-frame clones only and misses some. The sample records 170,000 or so clones, roughly 53% being singletons. Treatment specified: oral pan-JAK inhibitor, 5-10 mg twice daily. Sample: CD8+ T cells sorted from blood, taken at week 24, from a patient treated with tofacitinib. The receptors derive from a human donor with alopecia areata.

The V call is TRBV13, the J call TRBJ2-2; D unresolved. Per the germline V gene, CDR1 is PRHDT and CDR2 is FYEKMQ (reference sequence). Trimming removed 3 bases at V and 4 bases at J, with 6 bases between. The length of the CDR3 is 13 residues. The CDR3 DNA reads as TGTGCCAGCAGCTTTGGGTCCACCGGGGAGCTGTTTTTT. The encoded protein is CASSFGSTGELFF. Using reference TRBV13 and TRBJ2-2 for the parts outside the CDR3, the full variable domain is AAGVIQSPRHLIKEKRETATLKCYPIPRHDTVYWYQQGPGQDPQFLISFYEKMQSDKGSIPDRFSAQQFSDYHSELNMSSLELGDSALYFCASSFGSTGELFFGEGSRLTVL.

The gene calls are TRBV7-2 and TRBJ2-1; D possibly corresponds to TRBD2 (6 bases). Germline V gene sequence: CDR1 SGHTA, CDR2 FQGNSA. The V end lost 3 bases, the J end lost 8 bases, and 8 bases lay between the germline ends. This CDR3 is 12 amino acids long. Here the CDR3 DNA reads TGTGCCAGCAGCTTGGGAGGTTATGAGCAGTTCTTC. The encoded protein is CASSLGGYEQFF.

The chain employs TRBV5-6 and TRBJ2-1; TRBD2 matches 7 bases. Germline CDR1 reads SGHDT; CDR2 reads YYEEEE. This CDR3 comprises 13 residues. The V gene end was trimmed by 7 bases and the J gene end by 5 bases; junction bases not matched to a gene: 6. The CDR3 spells CASLSGVNNEQFF. In DNA, the CDR3 is TGTGCCAGCTTAAGCGGGGTTAACAATGAGCAGTTCTTC.

The chain links TRBV29-1 to TRBJ1-1; no reliable D call. The germline gives CDR1 SQVTM, CDR2 ANQGSEA. Trimming removed 3 bases at V and 4 bases at J, with 12 bases between. The length of the CDR3 is 13 residues. The CDR3 here is CSVDGSGGTEAFF. The CDR3 DNA follows: TGCAGCGTTGACGGGTCGGGCGGCACTGAAGCTTTCTTT.

The chain has TRBV6-5 and TRBJ2-5; D is undetermined. V gave up 7 bases and J gave up 0 bases, with 15 bases separating them. The CDR3 spans 15 residues. Germline CDR1 is MNHEY and CDR2 is SVGAGI. The CDR3 spells CASKESGAYQETQYF. CDR3 bases: TGTGCCAGCAAGGAATCCGGAGCTTACCAAGAGACCCAGTACTTC.

A few counts support this clone. The gene calls are TRBV6-6 and TRBJ2-5; D is unresolved. The V end lost 1 base, the J end lost 4 bases, and 13 bases lay between the germline ends. The CDR3 covers 15 residues. Germline CDR1 and CDR2: MNHNY and SVGAGI (reference sequence). CDR3 residues: CASSYLFGYGETQYF. In DNA, the CDR3 is TGTGCCAGCAGTTACTTGTTCGGGTATGGAGAGACCCAGTACTTC.

This chain uses TRBV12-5 with TRBJ2-7, with D possibly matching TRBD1 (6 bases). Germline CDR1 LGHNT, CDR2 FRNRAP. CDR3 length: 12 residues. CDR3 in DNA: TGTGCCCTGGGGCAGGGGATGGACGAGCAGTACTTC. It codes for CALGQGMDEQYF. Variable domain in full (rest from reference TRBV12-5 and TRBJ2-7): DARVTQTPRHKVTEMGQEVTMRCQPILGHNTVFWYRQTMMQGLELLAYFRNRAPLDDSGMPKDRFSAEMPDATLATLKIQPSEPRDSAVYFCALGQGMDEQYFGPGTRLTVT.

The chain couples TRBV30 to TRBJ1-6, with 7 bases matching TRBD1. J lost 14 bases, V lost 6 bases, and 16 bases had no gene match. Germline CDR1 and CDR2: GTSNPN and SVGIG (reference sequence). The CDR3 consists of 14 residues. CDR3 sequence: CACNTGTEHRALHF. The CDR3 DNA reads as TGTGCCTGTAACACCGGGACAGAGCACCGGGCCCTCCACTTT.

This chain joins TRBV27 and TRBJ1-5, with 7 positions matching TRBD1. The junction had 6 bases not matched to a gene; V was cut back by 2 bases and J by 5 bases. The CDR3 is made up of 15 amino acids. Looked up from germline, CDR1 is MNHEY and CDR2 is SMNVEV (reference sequence). The CDR3 DNA reads as TGTGCCAGCAGTTTAGTAGGGGGCGGGGATCAGCCCCAGCATTTT. It is translated as CASSLVGGGDQPQHF.

The chain recombines TRBV30 with TRBJ1-4; no reliable D call. V lost 1 base, J lost 8 bases, and 8 bases lay in between. CDR3 size: 12 residues. Germline values: CDR1 GTSNPN, CDR2 SVGIG (reference sequence). The CDR3, as DNA: TGTGCCTGGAGTGGTACTACCGAAAAACTGTTTTTT. Protein product: CAWSGTTEKLFF.